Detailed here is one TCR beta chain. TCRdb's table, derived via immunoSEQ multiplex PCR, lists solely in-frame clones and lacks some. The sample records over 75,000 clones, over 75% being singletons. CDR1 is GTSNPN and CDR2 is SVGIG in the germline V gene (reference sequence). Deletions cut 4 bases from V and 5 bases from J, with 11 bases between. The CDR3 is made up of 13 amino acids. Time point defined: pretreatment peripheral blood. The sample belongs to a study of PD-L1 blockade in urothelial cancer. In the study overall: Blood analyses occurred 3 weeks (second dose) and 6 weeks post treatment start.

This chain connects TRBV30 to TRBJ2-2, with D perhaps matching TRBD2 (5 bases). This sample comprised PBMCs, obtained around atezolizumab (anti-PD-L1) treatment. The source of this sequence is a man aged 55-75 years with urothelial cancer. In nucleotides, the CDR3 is TGTGCCTGGACCGCAACTAGAACCGGGGAGCTGTTTTTT. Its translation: CAWTATRTGELFF.